The 5 T cell receptor beta chains listed next were all sequenced from one sample in a study of blood T cell repertoires in COVID-19. Repertoires were generated with immunoSEQ multiplex PCR, while TCRdb's copy carries only in-frame clones and drops some. Here the sample spans 300,000 to 400,000 clones, about nine tenths being singletons. Sequencing was carried out using peripheral blood. These receptors came from a woman in her 70s with COVID-19, enrolled during active disease.

J is TRBJ2-1 and V is TRBV4-1, with D unclear. The germline V gene has CDR1 MGHRA and CDR2 YSYEKL. There are 15 residues in the CDR3. The V end was cut by 3 bases, the J end by 5 bases, with 14 bases between. The CDR3, as DNA: TGCGCCAGCAGCCACCGGGTCCTCGACCACAATGAGCAGTTCTTC. It encodes CASSHRVLDHNEQFF.

This CDR3 reads CASSTPQGAQGYTF. In DNA form, the CDR3 reads TGTGCCAGCAGTACACCTCAAGGGGCCCAGGGCTACACCTTC. J is TRBJ1-2 and V is TRBV4-2, with D perhaps TRBD1 (5 bases). Germline CDR1 reads LGHNA; CDR2 reads YNFKEQ. The CDR3 runs 14 residues. V was cut by 6 bases and J by 8 bases, with 19 bases left in between.

This chain joins TRBV10-3 and TRBJ1-6, with 7 bases lining up with TRBD1. The CDR3 length is 15 residues. Germline loops: CDR1 ENHRY, CDR2 SYGVKD. Germline trimming cut 5 bases from V and 7 bases from J; bases unmatched to any gene: 8. The CDR3 DNA reads as TGTGCCATCAGTCAAGAGGGGGCTAGGAATTCACCCCTCCACTTT. This sequence encodes CAISQEGARNSPLHF.

The gene calls are TRBV2 and TRBJ1-1; possibly TRBD1 for D (5 bases). V lost 0 bases to trimming and J lost 11 bases, with 13 bases between them. The CDR3 is 13 residues long. Germline-derived CDR1 and CDR2 are SNHLY and FYNNEI. The CDR3 region has the DNA TGTGCCAGCAGTGAAGCGCATCAGGGTTTCGCTTTCTTT. Translated, it gives CASSEAHQGFAFF.

The chain has TRBV10-3 and TRBJ2-2; D unresolved. The CDR3 covers 15 residues. Germline CDR1 ENHRY, CDR2 SYGVKD. Trimming removed 7 bases from V and 4 bases from J, with 16 bases in between. The CDR3 region has the DNA TGTGCCATCACCCCGGTGGTAACCTCCACCGGGGAGCTGTTTTTT. This translates into CAITPVVTSTGELFF.